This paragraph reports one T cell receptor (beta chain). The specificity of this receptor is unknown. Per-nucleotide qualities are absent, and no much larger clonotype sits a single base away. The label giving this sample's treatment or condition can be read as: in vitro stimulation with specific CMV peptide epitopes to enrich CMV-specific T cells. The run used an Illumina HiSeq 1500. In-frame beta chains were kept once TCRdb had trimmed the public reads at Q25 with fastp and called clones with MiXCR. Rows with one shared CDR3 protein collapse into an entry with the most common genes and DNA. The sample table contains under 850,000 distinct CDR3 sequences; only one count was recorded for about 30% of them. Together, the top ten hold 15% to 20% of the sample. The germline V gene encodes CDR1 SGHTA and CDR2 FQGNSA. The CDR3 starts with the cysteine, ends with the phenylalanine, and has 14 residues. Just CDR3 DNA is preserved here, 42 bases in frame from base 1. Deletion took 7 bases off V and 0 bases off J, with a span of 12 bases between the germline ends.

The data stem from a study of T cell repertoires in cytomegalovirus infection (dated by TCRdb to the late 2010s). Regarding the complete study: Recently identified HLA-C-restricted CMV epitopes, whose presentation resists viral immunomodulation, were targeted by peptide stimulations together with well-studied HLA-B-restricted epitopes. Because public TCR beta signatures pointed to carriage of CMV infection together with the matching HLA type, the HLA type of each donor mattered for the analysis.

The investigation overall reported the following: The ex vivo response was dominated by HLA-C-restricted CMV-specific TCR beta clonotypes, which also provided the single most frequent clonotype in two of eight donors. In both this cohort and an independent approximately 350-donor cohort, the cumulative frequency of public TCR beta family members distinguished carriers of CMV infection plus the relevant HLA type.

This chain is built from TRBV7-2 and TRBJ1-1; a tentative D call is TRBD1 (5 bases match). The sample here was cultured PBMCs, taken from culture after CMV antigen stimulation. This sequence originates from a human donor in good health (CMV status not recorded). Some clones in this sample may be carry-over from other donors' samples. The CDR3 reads CASKGQTMNTEAFF. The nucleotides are TGTGCCAGCAAGGGGCAGACCATGAACACTGAAGCTTTCTTT.